The 17 T cell receptor beta chains in this list originate from one sample, sequenced in a study of OX40 agonist ivuxolimab in advanced cancers. Measured with immunoSEQ multiplex PCR; TCRdb has only the in-frame clones, and not every one. The data contain 78,000 or so clones, roughly 90% of them seen just once; the ten biggest clones take up roughly 9.7%. The sample here was CD4+ or CD8+ T cells sorted from blood, taken in a trial of the OX40 agonist ivuxolimab. These receptors were taken from an adult with an advanced solid tumor such as melanoma, head and neck, liver or kidney cancer.

This rearrangement joins TRBV19 to TRBJ1-6, with a weak D call TRBD1 (6 bases). Germline-derived CDR1 and CDR2 are LNHDA and SQIVND (reference sequence). V lost 0 bases, J lost 6 bases, and 9 bases lay in between. The CDR3 spans 15 residues. The CDR3 DNA sequence: TGTGCCAGTAGTATAGACGCGACAGGTAATTCACCCCTCCACTTT. The encoded protein is CASSIDATGNSPLHF.

This clone was observed a single time. This chain links TRBV2 with TRBJ2-2; tentatively, D is TRBD1 or TRBD2 (5 bases each). Trimming took off 3 bases at V and 6 bases at J, with 11 bases between the two ends. The CDR3 totals 14 residues. In germline, CDR1 is SNHLY, CDR2 FYNNEI. CDR3 protein: CASSDRVRAGELFF. In DNA form, the CDR3 reads TGTGCCAGCAGTGACAGGGTGAGGGCCGGGGAGCTGTTTTTT. The full variable domain, rest sourced from reference TRBV2 and TRBJ2-2, is EPEVTQTPSHQVTQMGQEVILRCVPISNHLYFYWYRQILGQKVEFLVSFYNNEISEKSEIFDDQFSVERPDGSNFTLKIRSTKLEDSAMYFCASSDRVRAGELFFGEGSRLTVL.

The chain has TRBV2 and TRBJ2-7; tentatively, D is TRBD2 (6 bases). CDR1 is SNHLY and CDR2 is FYNNEI in the germline V gene. This CDR3 has 12 residues. Trimming stripped 7 bases from V and 6 bases from J, with 13 bases between. The CDR3 reads CASILRGIEQYF. In DNA form, the CDR3 reads TGTGCCAGCATCCTCCGGGGGATCGAGCAGTACTTC.

This chain links TRBV11-2 with TRBJ2-5, with TRBD1 matching over 10 bases. The CDR3 contains 15 residues. Unmatched junction bases numbered 5, after V lost 5 bases and J lost 2 bases. Germline V CDR1 and CDR2: SGHAT, FQNNGV. CDR3 DNA: TGTGCCAGCAGCCGGACAGGGGGTGATCAAGAGACCCAGTACTTC. Amino acids: CASSRTGGDQETQYF.

V usage is TRBV19 and J usage is TRBJ2-7; D remains unclear. This CDR3 has 14 residues. CDR1 and CDR2 (germline): LNHDA, SQIVND (reference sequence). The V end was cut by 4 bases, the J end by 2 bases, with 12 bases between. CDR3 amino acids: CASSTRWLAYEQYF. As DNA, the CDR3 is TGTGCCAGTAGTACTCGATGGCTGGCCTACGAGCAGTACTTC.

This sequence joins TRBV11-2 and TRBJ2-1, with D unresolved. The CDR3 totals 16 residues. The germline V gene encodes CDR1 SGHAT and CDR2 FQNNGV. The V end was cut by 0 bases, the J end by 6 bases, with 15 bases between. The CDR3 DNA reads as TGTGCCAGCAGCTTAGATCGCCTTCAAGAAGGCAATGAGCAGTTCTTC. It specifies CASSLDRLQEGNEQFF.

The genes are TRBV7-9 and TRBJ2-7; TRBD1 matches at 9 bases. Losses at the gene ends were 5 bases for V and 5 bases for J; bases not matched to a gene: 10. The CDR3 length is 15 residues. Germline-derived CDR1 and CDR2 are SEHNR and FQNEAQ (reference sequence). The CDR3 DNA follows: TGTGCCAGCAGCAGCCGGGACAGGGTGTCCCACGAGCAGTACTTC. It encodes CASSSRDRVSHEQYF.

V usage is TRBV19 and J usage is TRBJ2-7, with D hard to call. Trimming shortened V by 1 base and J by 5 bases, and 6 bases separated the two germline ends. Germline CDR1 LNHDA, CDR2 SQIVND (reference sequence). This CDR3 spans 12 amino acids. The DNA of the CDR3 is TGTGCCAGTAGTATAGTCGGCAACGAGCAGTACTTC. Residues: CASSIVGNEQYF.

The gene calls are TRBV13 and TRBJ2-7; no clear D. From germline, CDR1 is PRHDT and CDR2 FYEKMQ (reference sequence). Trimming stripped 2 bases from V and 5 bases from J, with 4 bases between. CDR3 length: 11 amino acids. The CDR3 DNA is TGTGCCAGCAGCTTATACCACGAGCAGTACTTC. The encoded protein is CASSLYHEQYF.

This chain joins TRBV15 and TRBJ2-3; D unclear. CDR3 length: 15 amino acids. Deletions cut 1 base from V and 1 base from J, with 9 bases between. Germline V gene lookup returns CDR1 LNHNV and CDR2 YYDKDF (reference sequence). CDR3 coding DNA: TGTGCCACCAGCAGAGTTGGCGAAGGCACAGATACGCAGTATTTT. Translated, it gives CATSRVGEGTDTQYF.

This clone was seen a few times. The sample contains more than one DNA sequence encoding this CDR3. The chain carries TRBV4-3 and TRBJ2-5; 9 positions match TRBD2. Germline values: CDR1 LGHNA, CDR2 YSLEER. Trimming at V came to 0 bases and at J to 1 base, leaving 0 bases not matched to a gene. The CDR3 has 15 residues. The CDR3 sequence is CASSQERGGQETQYF. DNA for the CDR3: TGCGCCAGCAGCCAAGAGCGGGGGGGCCAAGAGACCCAGTACTTC.

V is TRBV4-1 and J is TRBJ2-2; 7 bases map to TRBD1. Germline CDR1 and CDR2: MGHRA and YSYEKL. V trimming: 1 base; J trimming: 3 bases; junction bases outside the gene matches: 2. The CDR3 extends over 15 amino acids. DNA of the CDR3: TGCGCCAGCAGCCAAGTCGACAGGGACACCGGGGAGCTGTTTTTT. Its translation: CASSQVDRDTGELFF.

V usage is TRBV6-4 and J usage is TRBJ2-3; D is unclear. This CDR3 has 15 amino acids. Germline V gene data show CDR1 as MRHNA and CDR2 as SNTAGT. Trimming took off 0 bases at V and 1 base at J, with 8 bases between the two ends. The chain's CDR3 is CASSDSLGGTDTQYF. The CDR3, as DNA: TGTGCCAGCAGTGACTCGTTAGGAGGCACAGATACGCAGTATTTT.

V is TRBV9 and J is TRBJ2-3; 12 bases align to TRBD2. Looked up from germline, CDR1 is SGDLS and CDR2 is YYNGEE. V was pared by 4 bases and J by 0 bases, with 6 bases of the junction left unmatched. This CDR3 region has 17 residues. In DNA, the CDR3 is TGTGCCAGCAGCTCACAGGGGACTAGCGGGAGCACAGATACGCAGTATTTT. This gives the protein CASSSQGTSGSTDTQYF.

The CDR3 region has the DNA TGTGCCAGCAGTATGGAGAGCTCCTACGAGCAGTACTTC. Protein: CASSMESSYEQYF. V usage is TRBV2 and J usage is TRBJ2-7; the D is unclear. The CDR3 has 13 residues. Per germline, CDR1 SNHLY and CDR2 FYNNEI. Trimming shortened V by 5 bases and J by 0 bases, and 8 bases separated the two germline ends. Looking up the rest from reference TRBV2 and TRBJ2-7 gives the full variable domain: EPEVTQTPSHQVTQMGQEVILRCVPISNHLYFYWYRQILGQKVEFLVSFYNNEISEKSEIFDDQFSVERPDGSNFTLKIRSTKLEDSAMYFCASSMESSYEQYFGPGTRLTVT.

The V call is TRBV15, the J call TRBJ2-7; D perhaps matches TRBD1 (5 bases). V was shortened by 2 bases and J by 3 bases, with 17 bases between the two germline ends. The CDR3 spans 16 residues. Per germline, CDR1 LNHNV and CDR2 YYDKDF (reference sequence). DNA of the CDR3: TGTGCCACCAGCAGACCCCCCCCAGACAGTGACTACGAGCAGTACTTC. It encodes CATSRPPPDSDYEQYF.

The chain carries TRBV7-6 and TRBJ2-7; D is possibly TRBD2 (6 bases). V was shortened by 4 bases and J by 0 bases, with 10 bases between the two germline ends. The CDR3 is 14 amino acids. The germline V gene has CDR1 SGHVS and CDR2 FNYEAQ. The CDR3 DNA follows: TGTGCCAGCAGCTCTACGGAGGGCTCCTACGAGCAGTACTTC. This encodes CASSSTEGSYEQYF. Full variable domain (outside the CDR3, taken from reference TRBV7-6 and TRBJ2-7): GAGVSQSPRYKVTKRGQDVALRCDPISGHVSLYWYRQALGQGPEFLTYFNYEAQQDKSGLPNDRFSAERPEGSISTLTIQRTEQRDSAMYRCASSSTEGSYEQYFGPGTRLTVT.